One sample yielded the 21 T cell receptor beta chains listed below, sequenced in a study of PD-L1 blockade in urothelial cancer. Time point of the sample: pretreatment peripheral blood. Sequencing was performed with immunoSEQ multiplex PCR; in TCRdb, only in-frame clones are kept and a portion is missing. The sample records about 52,000 clones, about 80% being singletons. The sequencing used PBMCs, collected around atezolizumab (anti-PD-L1) treatment. These receptors were taken from a man aged 45-60 years with urothelial cancer.

The rearrangement links TRBV19 to TRBJ1-1, with 9 bases identical to TRBD1. Germline V lookup: CDR1 LNHDA, CDR2 SQIVND (reference sequence). V shed 7 bases and J 1 base; nucleotides not matched to a gene: 7. The CDR3 runs 15 residues. CDR3 nucleotides: TGTGCCAGTAACCCGGGACAGGGTTGGAACACTGAAGCTTTCTTT. Translating gives CASNPGQGWNTEAFF.

CDR3 amino acids: CASSISGPDTQYF. The CDR3 DNA sequence: TGTGCCAGTAGTATTAGCGGCCCAGATACGCAGTATTTT. The chain has TRBV19 and TRBJ2-3; the D gene is possibly TRBD2 (6 bases). The CDR3 runs to 13 residues. The germline V gene encodes CDR1 LNHDA and CDR2 SQIVND (reference sequence). V was pared by 3 bases and J by 4 bases, with 8 bases between. The full variable domain, with the rest looked up from reference TRBV19 and TRBJ2-3, is DGGITQSPKYLFRKEGQNVTLSCEQNLNHDAMYWYRQDPGQGLRLIYYSQIVNDFQKGDIAEGYSVSREKKESFPLTVTSAQKNPTAFYLCASSISGPDTQYFGPGTRLTVL.

The chain is built from TRBV4-2 and TRBJ2-1; 9 bases map to TRBD1. This CDR3 has 14 amino acids. V lost 2 bases to trimming and J lost 7 bases; unmatched junction nucleotides: 3. CDR1 and CDR2 from the germline V gene are LGHNA and YNFKEQ. The CDR3 protein is CASSQNRGLNEQFF. The CDR3 bases are TGTGCCAGCAGCCAAAACAGGGGGCTAAATGAGCAGTTCTTC.

This chain links TRBV7-9 with TRBJ1-2, with D possibly TRBD1 on 6 matching bases. Germline assignment: CDR1 SEHNR and CDR2 FQNEAQ (reference sequence). This CDR3 spans 14 amino acids. V was trimmed by 2 bases and J by 4 bases, leaving 11 bases between them. In DNA, the CDR3 is TGTGCCAGCAGCTTACAGGGGTCCGGCTATGGCTACACCTTC. This encodes CASSLQGSGYGYTF. Filled out from reference TRBV7-9 and TRBJ1-2, the complete variable domain reads DTGVSQNPRHKITKRGQNVTFRCDPISEHNRLYWYRQTLGQGPEFLTYFQNEAQLEKSRLLSDRFSAERPKGSFSTLEIQRTEQGDSAMYLCASSLQGSGYGYTFGSGTRLTVV.

The rearrangement links TRBV27 to TRBJ2-7; D remains unclear. This CDR3 contains 13 residues. The V end was cut by 0 bases, the J end by 0 bases, with 3 bases between. CDR1 and CDR2 from the germline V gene are MNHEY and SMNVEV (reference sequence). The CDR3 loop is CASSLSYSYEQYF. The CDR3 bases are TGTGCCAGCAGTTTATCGTACTCCTACGAGCAGTACTTC.

This chain uses TRBV4-1 with TRBJ2-3; 8 nucleotides line up with TRBD2. The ends lost 2 bases at V and 4 bases at J; junction bases unmatched: 11. Germline V gives CDR1 MGHRA, CDR2 YSYEKL. CDR3 length: 17 residues. CDR3: CASSQREGTGSADTQYF. The CDR3 nucleotides read TGCGCCAGCAGCCAACGGGAGGGAACGGGTTCGGCAGATACGCAGTATTTT.

The chain employs TRBV9 and TRBJ2-1; 7 bases align to TRBD2. The CDR3 length is 15 residues. The J segment lost 5 bases and the V segment lost 0 bases, leaving 5 bases of the junction unmatched. The germline V gene has CDR1 SGDLS and CDR2 YYNGEE. CDR3 coding DNA: TGTGCCAGCAGCGTAGTGGGAGGGGTTAACAATGAGCAGTTCTTC. It is translated as CASSVVGGVNNEQFF.

The rearrangement uses TRBV6-5 and TRBJ2-7, with TRBD1 matching 12 bases. The germline CDR1 and CDR2 sequences are MNHEY and SVGAGI. V trimming: 3 bases; J trimming: 5 bases; junction bases outside the gene matches: 5. This CDR3 comprises 15 residues. The DNA of the CDR3 is TGTGCCAGCAGTTATTCCGGGACAGGGGGCGACGAGCAGTACTTC. It specifies CASSYSGTGGDEQYF.

The chain combines TRBV19 with TRBJ1-5; D is unresolved. V was shortened by 5 bases and J by 0 bases, with 11 bases between the two germline ends. The germline V gene encodes CDR1 LNHDA and CDR2 SQIVND (reference sequence). The CDR3 sequence is 15 residues long. CDR3: CASSQAGGSNQPQHF. In nucleotides, the CDR3 is TGTGCCAGTAGTCAAGCGGGTGGTAGCAATCAGCCCCAGCATTTT.

This clone was observed once. The rearrangement joins TRBV10-1 to TRBJ2-1; 9 nucleotides line up with TRBD1. J lost 3 bases, V lost 3 bases, and 15 bases had no gene match. Per the germline V gene, CDR1 is WNHNN and CDR2 is SYGVQD (reference sequence). The CDR3 extends over 19 amino acids. The CDR3 loop reads CASSDSVPGQGQGYNEQFF. DNA for the CDR3: TGCGCCAGCAGTGATTCCGTCCCGGGACAGGGTCAGGGCTACAATGAGCAGTTCTTC.

This chain uses TRBV11-2 with TRBJ2-1, with 10 bases aligning to TRBD2. Per the germline V gene, CDR1 is SGHAT and CDR2 is FQNNGV. After removal of 1 base from V and 10 bases from J, the junction contained 7 bases not matched to a gene. There are 15 residues in the CDR3. CDR3 in amino acids: CASSLGSGGAGEQFF. DNA of the CDR3: TGTGCCAGCAGCTTAGGAAGCGGGGGGGCTGGGGAGCAGTTCTTC.

The CDR3 bases are TGTGCCAGCAGCCAATCGTACGGAGGGGAAGCTTTCTTT. It encodes CASSQSYGGEAFF. V and J are TRBV16 and TRBJ1-1; D remains unclear. The CDR3 covers 13 residues. In germline, CDR1 is KGHSY, CDR2 FQNENV. V lost 0 bases, J lost 8 bases, and 10 bases lay in between.

The V gene is TRBV5-6, the J gene TRBJ1-1; 8 bases agree with TRBD1. The CDR3 contains 13 residues. The germline V gene encodes CDR1 SGHDT and CDR2 YYEEEE. V was clipped by 3 bases and J by 5 bases; unmatched bases: 3. CDR3 protein: CASSSTGVTEAFF. The CDR3 DNA sequence: TGTGCCAGCAGCTCGACAGGGGTGACTGAAGCTTTCTTT. The full variable domain, its missing parts supplied by reference TRBV5-6 and TRBJ1-1, is DAGVTQSPTHLIKTRGQQVTLRCSPKSGHDTVSWYQQALGQGPQFIFQYYEEEERQRGNFPDRFSGHQFPNYSSELNVNALLLGDSALYLCASSSTGVTEAFFGQGTRLTVV.

V gene TRBV6-1 combines with J gene TRBJ2-2, with 9 bases that match TRBD1. Losses at the gene ends were 6 bases for V and 3 bases for J; bases not matched to a gene: 5. Germline lookup yields CDR1 MNHNS and CDR2 SASEGT. The CDR3 covers 15 residues. The CDR3 spells CASRLTGGDTGELFF. Here the CDR3 DNA reads TGTGCCAGCAGATTGACAGGGGGGGACACCGGGGAGCTGTTTTTT.

Comment on this clone: The sample carries other DNA sequences with the same CDR3. The chain combines TRBV14 with TRBJ2-5, with D possibly being TRBD2 (6 bases). This CDR3 is 16 amino acids long. With 0 bases removed from V and 5 bases from J, the gap between germline ends came to 16 bases. In germline, CDR1 is SGHDN, CDR2 FVKESK. CDR3 DNA sequence: TGTGCCAGCAGCCAAGAACTCGGGGGACTGGGGGAGACCCAGTACTTC. Translation: CASSQELGGLGETQYF.

This clone was recorded only once. The chain employs TRBV11-3 and TRBJ2-5, with TRBD1 matching 8 bases. The CDR3 runs 16 residues. Germline V lookup: CDR1 SGHNT, CDR2 YENEEA. The junction had 14 bases not matched to a gene; V was cut back by 6 bases and J by 5 bases. The CDR3 spells CASRRWSQGACETQYF. The CDR3 DNA sequence: TGTGCCAGCAGGAGGTGGAGTCAGGGGGCTTGTGAGACCCAGTACTTC. Combining the CDR3 with reference TRBV11-3 and TRBJ2-5 gives the whole variable domain EAGVVQSPRYKIIEKKQPVAFWCNPISGHNTLYWYLQNLGQGPELLIRYENEEAVDDSQLPKDRFSAERLKGVDSTLKIQPAELGDSAVYLCASRRWSQGACETQYFGPGTRLLVL.

This rearrangement joins TRBV5-6 to TRBJ1-2; D perhaps matches TRBD1 (6 bases). V gave up 0 bases and J gave up 4 bases, with 16 bases separating them. This CDR3 has 16 amino acids. CDR1 is SGHDT and CDR2 is YYEEEE in the germline V gene. This chain's CDR3 is CASSLVGQSRGYGYTF. In DNA form, the CDR3 reads TGTGCCAGCAGCTTGGTTGGACAGAGCCGGGGCTATGGCTACACCTTC.

The chain has TRBV5-6 and TRBJ2-7, with 9 bases lining up with TRBD2. The CDR3 covers 16 residues. Germline V gene sequence: CDR1 SGHDT, CDR2 YYEEEE. J was trimmed by 7 bases and V by 1 base; bases with no gene match: 12. As DNA, the CDR3 is TGTGCCAGCAGCTTGTATTTTGCGGGAGGGCCTGGGGAGCAGTACTTC. Protein product: CASSLYFAGGPGEQYF.

CDR3: CASSSPPDTQYF. CDR3 sequence (DNA): TGTGCCAGCAGTTCTCCTCCAGATACGCAGTATTTT. The chain links TRBV27 to TRBJ2-3; D gene ambiguous. Germline CDR1 is MNHEY and CDR2 is SMNVEV (reference sequence). Trimming took 4 bases from V and 4 from J, leaving 6 bases between them. This CDR3 is built from 12 residues.

The rearrangement uses TRBV5-4 and TRBJ2-7; 10 bases line up with TRBD1. The CDR3 covers 15 residues. J lost 3 bases, V lost 4 bases, and 7 bases had no gene match. Germline V lookup: CDR1 SGHNT, CDR2 YYREEE (reference sequence). The DNA of the CDR3 is TGTGCCAGCAGCCCCACGGGACAGGGGATCTACGAGCAGTACTTC. The encoded protein is CASSPTGQGIYEQYF.

CDR3 in amino acids: CASSPFKPQHF. CDR3 nucleotides: TGTGCCAGCAGTCCCTTTAAGCCCCAGCATTTT. V is TRBV28 and J is TRBJ1-5, with D hard to call. Germline assignment: CDR1 MDHEN and CDR2 SYDVKM. The CDR3 sequence is 11 residues long. The V end lost 5 bases, the J end lost 8 bases, and 7 bases lay between the germline ends. The full variable domain, in which reference TRBV28 and TRBJ1-5 provide the parts outside the CDR3, is DVKVTQSSRYLVKRTGEKVFLECVQDMDHENMFWYRQDPGLGLRLIYFSYDVKMKEKGDIPEGYSVSREKKERFSLILESASTNQTSMYLCASSPFKPQHFGDGTRLSIL.